Each of the 32 T cell receptor beta chains below was sequenced from the same sample in a study of identical twins. TCRdb recomputed calls from the 5' RACE reads with MiXCR, one row per CDR3 protein. This table has some 660,000 distinct CDR3 sequences, roughly 8% appearing once. This sample was shared with a second study, whose subject was yellow fever vaccine responses in identical twins.

The sequenced material came from PBMCs. These receptors were obtained from a young woman in good health.

This clonotype was picked up a small number of times. The genes are TRBV20-1 and TRBJ2-5; D may be TRBD1 (6 bases). The CDR3 is 14 residues long. Germline V lookup: CDR1 DFQATT, CDR2 SNEGSKA (reference sequence). Trimming stripped 3 bases from V and 4 bases from J, with 15 bases between. In DNA form, the CDR3 reads TGCAGTGCTAGCGTCCAGGGGAAAGTAGAGACCCAGTACTTC. It yields the protein CSASVQGKVETQYF.

In this sample, this clonotype turned up a few times. This rearrangement joins TRBV28 to TRBJ1-5; no firm D call. Germline CDR1 reads MDHEN; CDR2 reads SYDVKM. The V end lost 3 bases, the J end lost 2 bases, and 14 bases lay between the germline ends. The CDR3 is 16 amino acids. The CDR3 sequence: CASSFFPGMGNQPQHF. The DNA of the CDR3 is TGTGCCAGCAGTTTCTTTCCGGGAATGGGCAATCAGCCCCAGCATTTT. Supplemented by reference TRBV28 and TRBJ1-5, the full variable domain reads DVKVTQSSRYLVKRTGEKVFLECVQDMDHENMFWYRQDPGLGLRLIYFSYDVKMKEKGDIPEGYSVSREKKERFSLILESASTNQTSMYLCASSFFPGMGNQPQHFGDGTRLSIL.

Ten or more counts support this clonotype. V is TRBV7-9 and J is TRBJ2-3; 8 bases agree with TRBD2. The trim removed 5 bases at V and 3 bases at J, leaving 7 bases unmatched. Germline values: CDR1 SEHNR, CDR2 FQNEAQ (reference sequence). This CDR3 is 15 amino acids long. CDR3 DNA sequence: TGTGCCAGCAGCCCGACTAGCGTCAAGACAGATACGCAGTATTTT. Encoded protein: CASSPTSVKTDTQYF.

This chain links TRBV14 with TRBJ2-5; TRBD2 agrees at 9 bases. CDR3 size: 15 residues. Germline V lookup: CDR1 SGHDN, CDR2 FVKESK. V lost 2 bases and J lost 4; bases outside the gene matches: 5. The CDR3 DNA reads TGTGCCAGCAGCCAATCTAGCGGGGTCTCAGAGACCCAGTACTTC. Encoded protein: CASSQSSGVSETQYF.

The chain combines TRBV3-1 with TRBJ2-1; TRBD2 might be the D (5 bases). This CDR3 is 21 amino acids long. V was shortened by 0 bases and J by 0 bases, with 24 bases between the two germline ends. The germline V gene has CDR1 LGHDT and CDR2 YNNKEL (reference sequence). This chain's CDR3 is CASSQDFGRWDSALSYNEQFF. The CDR3 bases are TGTGCCAGCAGCCAAGACTTTGGTCGGTGGGATAGCGCCCTCTCCTACAATGAGCAGTTCTTC.

This clonotype was detected a few times. V gene TRBV5-1 combines with J gene TRBJ2-1; D tentatively fits TRBD1 or TRBD2 (5 bases each). The V gene's germline CDR1 is SGHRS and CDR2 YFSETQ. This CDR3 contains 14 residues. V lost 0 bases, J lost 14 bases, and 18 bases lay in between. DNA for the CDR3: TGCGCCAGCAGCTTGGGGGCTACAGGAGGTCAGGAGTTCTTC. Translation gives CASSLGATGGQEFF.

The chain carries TRBV20-1 and TRBJ2-1; 10 bases are shared with TRBD1. CDR3 size: 14 residues. V was pared by 3 bases and J by 7 bases, with 6 bases of the junction left unmatched. Germline V gene lookup returns CDR1 DFQATT and CDR2 SNEGSKA (reference sequence). The CDR3 reads CSARGTGERNEQFF. The CDR3 nucleotides read TGCAGTGCTAGGGGGACAGGGGAGAGGAATGAGCAGTTCTTC.

The table lists this clonotype with a few counts. This sequence joins TRBV28 and TRBJ2-3; D possibly matches TRBD1 or TRBD2 (6 bases each). CDR1 is MDHEN and CDR2 is SYDVKM in the germline V gene. The CDR3 spans 15 residues. Trimming pared 5 bases from V and 4 bases from J, leaving 16 bases between. The CDR3 is CASSGGPGRADTQYF. The CDR3 bases are TGTGCCAGCAGTGGGGGGCCGGGCAGGGCAGATACGCAGTATTTT.

This clonotype was seen a handful of times. V and J are TRBV10-2 and TRBJ2-3; the D gene could be TRBD1 or TRBD2 (6 bases each). This CDR3 has 17 residues. Trimming removed 4 bases at V and 0 bases at J, with 17 bases between. From germline, CDR1 is WSHSY and CDR2 SAAADI. The CDR3 protein is CASSGWTEGGSTDTQYF. CDR3 DNA sequence: TGCGCCAGCAGTGGATGGACAGAGGGGGGAAGCACAGATACGCAGTATTTT.

There are many counts of this clonotype. The rearrangement joins TRBV15 to TRBJ2-4, with 9 bases matching TRBD1. Germline CDR1 LNHNV, CDR2 YYDKDF (reference sequence). The CDR3 sequence is 17 residues long. With 5 bases clipped from V and 8 bases from J, the junction kept 16 bases outside the gene matches. CDR3 DNA sequence: TGTGCCACCAGCGGACACCCGGGACAGGGTTGGTCAGACATTCAGTACTTC. Residues: CATSGHPGQGWSDIQYF.

This clonotype appeared many times. V and J are TRBV28 and TRBJ2-1; tentative D call: TRBD2 (5 bases). V was trimmed by 2 bases and J by 10 bases, leaving 18 bases between them. Germline V gives CDR1 MDHEN, CDR2 SYDVKM. CDR3 size: 15 residues. In nucleotides, the CDR3 is TGTGCCAGCAGTTTACGGGAACGAGCAATTGGGGAGCAGTTCTTC. Protein sequence: CASSLRERAIGEQFF.

This clonotype was observed at least ten times. V and J are TRBV7-9 and TRBJ2-7; D call uncertain. CDR3 length: 13 residues. Trimming pared 5 bases from V and 2 bases from J, leaving 10 bases between. Germline V gene sequence: CDR1 SEHNR, CDR2 FQNEAQ (reference sequence). The CDR3 reads CASSHLRTYEQYF. CDR3 DNA sequence: TGTGCCAGCAGCCATCTCAGGACCTACGAGCAGTACTTC.

This clonotype was seen ten or more times. The chain carries TRBV29-1 and TRBJ2-1; TRBD2 is a possible D gene (5 bases). The length of the CDR3 is 13 residues. Looked up from germline, CDR1 is SQVTM and CDR2 is ANQGSEA. Trimming stripped 3 bases from V and 3 bases from J, with 9 bases between. The CDR3 coding sequence is TGCAGCGTTGATACGGGAATCTACAATGAGCAGTTCTTC. Translated, it gives CSVDTGIYNEQFF.

In DNA form, the CDR3 reads TGCGCCAGCAGTTTTGCAGATGGCTATGGCTACACCTTC. This encodes CASSFADGYGYTF. J is TRBJ1-2 and V is TRBV5-1; unclear D gene. The V gene's germline CDR1 is SGHRS and CDR2 YFSETQ. The CDR3 loop spans 13 amino acids. V lost 5 bases and J 4 bases, leaving 12 bases between the germline ends.

There are a few counts of this clonotype. The chain recombines TRBV29-1 with TRBJ2-7; 10 bases map to TRBD1. The CDR3 sequence is 15 residues long. Germline V lookup: CDR1 SQVTM, CDR2 ANQGSEA. V dropped 2 bases and J dropped 3; count of bases not matched to a gene: 7. CDR3 nucleotides: TGCAGCGTTGAAAGCCTGGGACAGGGGAGCTACGAGCAGTACTTC. Residues: CSVESLGQGSYEQYF.

In its sample, this clonotype was seen a few times. The rearrangement links TRBV2 to TRBJ2-3; weak D call: TRBD1 (5 bases). Germline lookup yields CDR1 SNHLY and CDR2 FYNNEI. The CDR3 totals 14 residues. Trimming took 4 bases from V and 2 from J, leaving 10 bases between them. The chain's CDR3 is CASSGQLTTDTQYF. The CDR3 DNA is TGTGCCAGCAGTGGACAGTTAACCACAGATACGCAGTATTTT.

This clonotype was recorded many times. V usage is TRBV14 and J usage is TRBJ2-7, with a weak D call TRBD1 (5 bases). Germline CDR1 is SGHDN and CDR2 is FVKESK. V gave up 1 base and J gave up 3 bases, with 10 bases separating them. CDR3 size: 14 residues. The CDR3 protein is CASSQGGRVYEQYF. The CDR3, as DNA: TGTGCCAGCAGCCAAGGGGGCAGGGTCTACGAGCAGTACTTC.

The rearrangement links TRBV29-1 to TRBJ2-4, with 9 bases lining up with TRBD2. From germline, CDR1 is SQVTM and CDR2 ANQGSEA. V lost 4 bases, J lost 6 bases, and 7 bases stayed unmatched. The CDR3 contains 14 residues. CDR3: CSVGPSGNLNIQYF. The CDR3 region has the DNA TGCAGCGTTGGCCCTAGCGGGAATCTAAACATTCAGTACTTC.

CDR3 sequence reads: CSARDRGPPEQFF. The CDR3 region has the DNA TGCAGTGCTAGAGACAGGGGGCCCCCTGAGCAGTTCTTC. The chain is built from TRBV20-1 and TRBJ2-1; the match to TRBD1 covers 8 bases. The CDR3 consists of 13 residues. CDR1 DFQATT and CDR2 SNEGSKA come from the germline V gene (reference sequence). Germline trimming cut 0 bases from V and 9 bases from J; bases unmatched to any gene: 4.

Details on this clonotype: This could be a read error, since a much larger clone is one nucleotide away. V and J are TRBV6-5 and TRBJ1-4, with unresolved D. The germline V gene encodes CDR1 MNHEY and CDR2 SVGAGI. The CDR3 loop spans 13 amino acids. The CDR3 region is CASTYIRGEKLFF. The CDR3 nucleotides are TGTGCCAGCACTTACATCCGGGGTGAAAAACTGTTTTTT.

The rearrangement uses TRBV7-9 and TRBJ2-7; D possibly corresponds to TRBD1 (5 bases). This CDR3 contains 16 residues. Trimming shortened V by 5 bases and J by 0 bases, and 17 bases separated the two germline ends. Germline V lookup: CDR1 SEHNR, CDR2 FQNEAQ (reference sequence). This CDR3 reads CASSPPETANSYEQYF. The CDR3 DNA reads as TGTGCCAGCAGCCCCCCAGAGACAGCTAACTCCTACGAGCAGTACTTC.

The CDR3 DNA sequence: TGCGCCAGCAGCAGGGGGACAGTAGGAACCGGGGAGCTGTTTTTT. It is translated as CASSRGTVGTGELFF. The rearrangement links TRBV4-1 to TRBJ2-2, with 7 bases lining up with TRBD1. Germline assignment: CDR1 MGHRA and CDR2 YSYEKL. V lost 5 bases, J lost 5 bases, and 8 bases stayed unmatched. The CDR3 is 15 amino acids.

The rearrangement uses TRBV5-1 and TRBJ2-1; D remains unclear. This CDR3 comprises 15 residues. Per germline, CDR1 SGHRS and CDR2 YFSETQ. V was clipped by 0 bases and J by 6 bases, with 13 bases between them. CDR3 in amino acids: CASSLEWVDFNEQFF. In DNA form, the CDR3 reads TGCGCCAGCAGCTTGGAGTGGGTAGACTTCAATGAGCAGTTCTTC.

This clonotype was seen more than once but under ten times. V is TRBV6-1 and J is TRBJ1-6, with unresolved D. CDR1 MNHNS and CDR2 SASEGT come from the germline V gene. V lost 5 bases and J lost 4, with 21 bases in between. The CDR3 has 18 amino acids. This CDR3 is CASSTTPYETGYNSPLHF. The CDR3 nucleotides read TGTGCCAGCAGTACGACACCTTATGAGACGGGATATAATTCACCCCTCCACTTT.

This clonotype has a handful of counts. V usage is TRBV25-1 and J usage is TRBJ2-3; D ambiguous. Looked up from germline, CDR1 is MGHDK and CDR2 is SYGVNS. The V end lost 7 bases, the J end lost 6 bases, and 11 bases lay between the germline ends. The CDR3 consists of 12 residues. The chain's CDR3 is CASNAGVDTQYF. In nucleotides, the CDR3 is TGTGCCAGCAATGCTGGAGTGGATACGCAGTATTTT.

There are a few counts of this clonotype. The rearrangement links TRBV4-2 to TRBJ2-3, with 11 nucleotides matching TRBD2. The ends lost 5 bases at V and 4 bases at J; junction bases unmatched: 5. This CDR3 has 15 residues. Germline CDR1 is LGHNA and CDR2 is YNFKEQ. Here the CDR3 DNA reads TGTGCCAGCAGCGTACTAGCGGGGGTTCCAGATACGCAGTATTTT. Amino acids: CASSVLAGVPDTQYF.

This clonotype was detected only a few times. V usage is TRBV9 and J usage is TRBJ1-6, with no clear D. The ends were cut back, 4 bases at V and 15 bases at J, with 26 bases in the middle. Germline V gives CDR1 SGDLS, CDR2 YYNGEE. The CDR3 length is 16 residues. The CDR3 DNA reads as TGTGCCAGCAGCCAACATAATTCACCCCTCACTCAAGACCTCCACTTT. Its translation is CASSQHNSPLTQDLHF.

The chain is built from TRBV6-1 and TRBJ2-3; TRBD2 agrees at 11 bases. The CDR3 extends over 14 amino acids. V was pared by 6 bases and J by 6 bases, with 5 bases of the junction left unmatched. The germline CDR1 and CDR2 sequences are MNHNS and SASEGT. The CDR3, as DNA: TGTGCCAGCAGCCTGGGACTAGCGGACGATACGCAGTATTTT. This translates into CASSLGLADDTQYF.

The sample holds a few counts of this clonotype. The V call is TRBV6-5, the J call TRBJ2-3; D possibly corresponds to TRBD2 (7 bases). Germline V gives CDR1 MNHEY, CDR2 SVGAGI. The CDR3 has 15 amino acids. V was trimmed by 2 bases and J by 3 bases, leaving 12 bases between them. DNA for the CDR3: TGTGCCAGCAGTTACGGGGGGGGGCCGACAGATACGCAGTATTTT. This gives the protein CASSYGGGPTDTQYF.

In this sample, this clonotype turned up a few times. The chain links TRBV6-1 to TRBJ2-1; TRBD2 matches at 11 bases. The CDR3 totals 16 residues. J was trimmed by 4 bases and V by 3 bases; bases with no gene match: 5. Germline-derived CDR1 and CDR2 are MNHNS and SASEGT. DNA of the CDR3: TGTGCCAGCAGTGAGACGACTAGCGGGATATACAATGAGCAGTTCTTC. Protein sequence: CASSETTSGIYNEQFF.

This clonotype was observed a few times. J is TRBJ2-3 and V is TRBV27, with D perhaps matching TRBD2 (6 bases). V was clipped by 8 bases and J by 2 bases, with 20 bases between them. Germline V lookup: CDR1 MNHEY, CDR2 SMNVEV (reference sequence). The CDR3 is made up of 16 amino acids. CDR3 nucleotides: TGTGCCAGCTCTCGCCCCGGCGGGATGAACACAGATACGCAGTATTTT. Amino acid sequence: CASSRPGGMNTDTQYF.

This clonotype was seen ten or more times. The chain carries TRBV27 and TRBJ2-3, with 7 nucleotides matching TRBD2. Germline CDR1 reads MNHEY; CDR2 reads SMNVEV (reference sequence). This CDR3 comprises 16 residues. After removal of 3 bases from V and 1 base from J, the junction contained 7 bases not matched to a gene. DNA of the CDR3: TGTGCCAGCAGTTTCGGCGGGAGAGGGGGCACAGATACGCAGTATTTT. Its translation is CASSFGGRGGTDTQYF.